These T cell receptor beta chains were read from a single sample in a study of beta chain features in type 1 diabetes. Profiling relied on immunoSEQ multiplex PCR, and the TCRdb table lists in-frame clones only, not all of them. Here the sample spans 200,000 to 300,000 clones, roughly 22% being singletons. Sequencing was carried out using naive CD4+ T cells from blood. All receptors come from a middle-aged woman with type 1 diabetes. The CDR3 runs from the conserved cysteine through the conserved F or W. The D gene is left open where the match is weak. The listing skips clone size in some rows; elsewhere it reads once, few, many or a size class.

j_call clone_size d_call v_call cdr3_aa cdr3_nt
TRBJ1-4 . . TRBV18 CASSLVWGQNEKLFF TGTGCCAGCTCACTTGTGTGGGGGCAGAATGAAAAACTGTTTTTT
TRBJ2-1 few . TRBV9 CASSATAGLSYNEQFF TGTGCCAGCAGTGCTACCGCGGGGCTGTCCTACAATGAGCAGTTCTTC
TRBJ1-5 few . TRBV5-6 CASSLGQINQPQHF TGTGCCAGCAGCTTGGGACAGATCAATCAGCCCCAGCATTTT
TRBJ2-5 . . TRBV9 CASSVEARQETQYF TGTGCCAGCAGCGTAGAGGCCAGGCAAGAGACCCAGTACTTC
TRBJ2-1 few TRBD2 TRBV9 CASSSHPMGLADSYNEQFF TGTGCCAGCAGCTCTCATCCCATGGGACTAGCGGACTCCTACAATGAGCAGTTCTTC
TRBJ1-2 . . TRBV9 CASSVQDSTYGYTF TGTGCCAGCAGCGTACAGGACAGTACCTATGGCTACACCTTC
TRBJ1-6 . . TRBV4-3 CASSQGEINSPLHF TGCGCCAGCAGCCAAGGGGAGATTAATTCACCCCTCCACTTT
TRBJ1-4 . . TRBV7-9 CASSLYSNEKLFF TGTGCCAGCAGCTTATACTCAAATGAAAAACTGTTTTTT
TRBJ2-7 few . TRBV29-1 CSVWFVEAGPYEQYF TGCAGCGTCTGGTTTGTGGAGGCAGGCCCATACGAGCAGTACTTC
TRBJ1-1 few TRBD1 TRBV29-1 CSERYRGGCTEAFF TGCAGCGAGCGATACAGGGGGGGGTGCACTGAAGCTTTCTTT
TRBJ2-5 . . TRBV28 CASSRTSPETQYF TGTGCCAGCAGTCGTACTAGCCCCGAGACCCAGTACTTC
TRBJ1-2 few . TRBV7-9 CASSPRALMALYGYTF TGTGCCAGCAGCCCCAGGGCCTTAATGGCCCTGTATGGCTACACCTTC
TRBJ1-1 . . TRBV5-1 CASSLDGREAFF TGCGCCAGCAGCTTGGACGGTCGTGAAGCTTTCTTT
TRBJ1-2 . . TRBV25-1 CASSEPAGYGYTF TGTGCCAGCAGTGAACCCGCCGGCTATGGCTACACCTTC
TRBJ2-5 . TRBD2 TRBV28 CASSLRTPAGGGRETQYF TGTGCCAGCAGCCTGAGGACCCCGGCGGGAGGGGGGCGAGAGACCCAGTACTTC
TRBJ1-1 . . TRBV7-9 CASSFQLNTEAFF TGTGCCAGCAGCTTCCAGTTGAACACTGAAGCTTTCTTT
TRBJ2-5 few TRBD1 TRBV5-1 CASSSTGGLKETQYF TGCGCCAGCAGCTCTACAGGGGGTTTGAAGGAGACCCAGTACTTC
TRBJ2-2 few . TRBV7-3 CASSLAENTGELFF TGTGCCAGCAGCTTGGCCGAGAACACCGGGGAGCTGTTTTTT
TRBJ1-1 few . TRBV7-9 CASSLMRNTEAFF TGTGCCAGCAGCTTAATGAGGAACACTGAAGCTTTCTTT
TRBJ2-2 . TRBD1 TRBV5-4 CASSPGTGNAGELFF TGTGCCAGCAGCCCCGGGACAGGGAACGCCGGGGAGCTGTTTTTT
TRBJ1-2 . TRBD1 TRBV28 CATANRGYGYTF TGTGCCACCGCAAACAGGGGCTATGGCTACACCTTC
TRBJ2-7 . . TRBV6-5 CASLQGGTYEQYF TGTGCCAGCCTCCAGGGGGGAACCTACGAGCAGTACTTC
TRBJ2-5 few TRBD1 TRBV6-6 CASSEGAETQYF TGTGCCAGCAGTGAGGGGGCAGAGACCCAGTACTTC
TRBJ1-1 few . TRBV5-6 CASSFSAGTEAFF TGTGCCAGCAGCTTCTCGGCGGGCACTGAAGCTTTCTTT
TRBJ2-1 few TRBD1 TRBV6-5 CASNRGLYNEQFF TGTGCCAGCAACAGGGGGCTTTACAATGAGCAGTTCTTC
TRBJ1-2 few . TRBV7-8 CASSPGYGYTF TGTGCCAGCAGCCCCGGCTATGGCTACACCTTC
TRBJ2-2 . . TRBV11-2 CASSLDPSGELFF TGTGCCAGCAGCTTAGATCCCAGCGGGGAGCTGTTTTTT
TRBJ2-1 few TRBD2 TRBV29-1 CSVEPTSGKVFF TGCAGCGTTGAACCGACTAGCGGGAAGGTGTTCTTC
TRBJ1-5 few . TRBV7-2 CASSLGRQPQHF TGTGCCAGCAGCTTAGGTAGACAGCCCCAGCATTTT
TRBJ2-5 . . TRBV2 CATSVQGFGTQYF TGTGCCACTAGTGTACAGGGATTCGGGACCCAGTACTTC
TRBJ1-5 . . TRBV5-1 CASSLEGRANNQPQHF TGCGCCAGCAGCTTGGAAGGCAGGGCTAACAATCAGCCCCAGCATTTT